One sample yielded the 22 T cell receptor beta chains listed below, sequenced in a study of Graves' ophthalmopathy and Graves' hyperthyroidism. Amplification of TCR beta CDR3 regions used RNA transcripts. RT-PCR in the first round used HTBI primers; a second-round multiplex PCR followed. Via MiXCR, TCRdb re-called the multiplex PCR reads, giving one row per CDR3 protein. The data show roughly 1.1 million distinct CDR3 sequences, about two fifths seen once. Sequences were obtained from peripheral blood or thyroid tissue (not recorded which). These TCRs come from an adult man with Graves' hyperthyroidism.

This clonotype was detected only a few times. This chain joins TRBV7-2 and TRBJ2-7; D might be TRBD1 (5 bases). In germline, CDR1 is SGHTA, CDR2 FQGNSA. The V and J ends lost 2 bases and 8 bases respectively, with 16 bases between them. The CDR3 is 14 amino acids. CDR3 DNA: TGTGCCAGCAGCTTACTAGGGGATCAGCCCCAGCAGTACTTC. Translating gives CASSLLGDQPQQYF.

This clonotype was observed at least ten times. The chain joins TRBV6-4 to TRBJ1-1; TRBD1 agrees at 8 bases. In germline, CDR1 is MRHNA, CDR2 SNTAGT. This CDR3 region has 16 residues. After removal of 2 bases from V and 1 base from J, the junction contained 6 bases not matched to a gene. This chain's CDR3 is CASSDPRDRRNTEAFF. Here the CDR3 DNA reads TGTGCCAGCAGTGACCCCCGGGACAGGAGGAACACTGAAGCTTTCTTT.

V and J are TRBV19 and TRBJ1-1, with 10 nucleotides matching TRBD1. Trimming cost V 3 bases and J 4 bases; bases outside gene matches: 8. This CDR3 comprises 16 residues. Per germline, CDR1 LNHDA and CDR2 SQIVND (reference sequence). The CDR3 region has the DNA TGTGCCAGTAGTATCTGGACAGGGGGGAGTCTCACTGAAGCTTTCTTT. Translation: CASSIWTGGSLTEAFF.

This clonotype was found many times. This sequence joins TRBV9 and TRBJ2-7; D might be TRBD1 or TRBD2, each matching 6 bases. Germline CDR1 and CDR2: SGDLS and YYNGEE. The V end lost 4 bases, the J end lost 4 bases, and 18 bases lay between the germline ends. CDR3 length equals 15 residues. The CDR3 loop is CASSPTEWGAYEQYF. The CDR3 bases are TGTGCCAGCAGCCCTACCGAGTGGGGGGCTTACGAGCAGTACTTC.

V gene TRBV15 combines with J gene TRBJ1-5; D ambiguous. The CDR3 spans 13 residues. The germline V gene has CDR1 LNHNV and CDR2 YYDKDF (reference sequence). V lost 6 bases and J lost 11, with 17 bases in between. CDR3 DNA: TGTGCCACCAGTCCAGGCTACGAGGAGACCCAGCATTTT. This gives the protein CATSPGYEETQHF.

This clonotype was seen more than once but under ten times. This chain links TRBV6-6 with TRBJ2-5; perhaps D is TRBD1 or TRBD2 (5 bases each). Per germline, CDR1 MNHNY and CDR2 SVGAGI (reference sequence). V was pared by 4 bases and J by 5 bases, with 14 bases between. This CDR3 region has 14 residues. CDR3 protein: CASSLNTGTETQYF. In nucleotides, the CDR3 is TGTGCCAGCAGTTTAAATACGGGGACCGAGACCCAGTACTTC.

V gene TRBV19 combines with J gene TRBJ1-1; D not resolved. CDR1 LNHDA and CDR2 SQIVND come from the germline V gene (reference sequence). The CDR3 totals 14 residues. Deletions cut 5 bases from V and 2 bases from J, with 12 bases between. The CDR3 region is CASSEGRFNTEAFF. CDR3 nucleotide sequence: TGTGCCAGTAGTGAAGGACGGTTCAACACTGAAGCTTTCTTT.

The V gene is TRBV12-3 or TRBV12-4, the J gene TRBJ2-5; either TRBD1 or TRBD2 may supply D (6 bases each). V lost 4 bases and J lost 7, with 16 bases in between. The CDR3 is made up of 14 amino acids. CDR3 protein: CASSSRGGGGTQYF. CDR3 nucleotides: TGTGCCAGCAGTTCCAGGGGTGGAGGGGGGACCCAGTACTTC.

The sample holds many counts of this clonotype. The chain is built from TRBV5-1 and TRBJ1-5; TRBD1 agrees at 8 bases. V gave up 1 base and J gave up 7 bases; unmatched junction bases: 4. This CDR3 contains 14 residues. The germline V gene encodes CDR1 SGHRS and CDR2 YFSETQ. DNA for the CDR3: TGCGCCAGCAGCTTGAAACAGGGGGGACAGCCCCAGCATTTT. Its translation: CASSLKQGGQPQHF.

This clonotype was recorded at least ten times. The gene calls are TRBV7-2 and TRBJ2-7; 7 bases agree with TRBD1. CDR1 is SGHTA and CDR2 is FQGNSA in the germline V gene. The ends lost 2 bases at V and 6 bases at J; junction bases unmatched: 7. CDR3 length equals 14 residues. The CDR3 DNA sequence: TGTGCCAGCAGCTTACAAGGACAGGCAGGCGAGCAGTACTTC. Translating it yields CASSLQGQAGEQYF. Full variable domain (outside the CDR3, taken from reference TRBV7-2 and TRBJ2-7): GAGVSQSPSNKVTEKGKDVELRCDPISGHTALYWYRQSLGQGLEFLIYFQGNSAPDKSGLPSDRFSAERTGGSVSTLTIQRTQQEDSAVYLCASSLQGQAGEQYFGPGTRLTVT.

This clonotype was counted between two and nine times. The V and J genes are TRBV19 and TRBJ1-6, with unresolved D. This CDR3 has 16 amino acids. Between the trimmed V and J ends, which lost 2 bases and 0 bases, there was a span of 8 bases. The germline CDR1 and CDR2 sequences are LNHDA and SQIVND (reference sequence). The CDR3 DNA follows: TGTGCCAGTAGTATATACCCGAGCTCCTATAATTCACCCCTCCACTTT. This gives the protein CASSIYPSSYNSPLHF.

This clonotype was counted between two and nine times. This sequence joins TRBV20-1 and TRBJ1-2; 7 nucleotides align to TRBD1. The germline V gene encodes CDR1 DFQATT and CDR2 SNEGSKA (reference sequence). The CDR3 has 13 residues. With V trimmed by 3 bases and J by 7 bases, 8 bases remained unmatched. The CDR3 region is CSASPSSGGGYTF. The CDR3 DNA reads TGCAGTGCTAGTCCATCGTCAGGGGGTGGCTACACCTTC.

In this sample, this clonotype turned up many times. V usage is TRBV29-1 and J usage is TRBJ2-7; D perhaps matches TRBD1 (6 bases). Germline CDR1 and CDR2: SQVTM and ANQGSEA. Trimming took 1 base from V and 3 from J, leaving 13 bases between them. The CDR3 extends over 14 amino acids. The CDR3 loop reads CSVEAGQSNYEQYF. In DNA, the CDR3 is TGCAGCGTTGAAGCCGGACAGTCCAACTACGAGCAGTACTTC.

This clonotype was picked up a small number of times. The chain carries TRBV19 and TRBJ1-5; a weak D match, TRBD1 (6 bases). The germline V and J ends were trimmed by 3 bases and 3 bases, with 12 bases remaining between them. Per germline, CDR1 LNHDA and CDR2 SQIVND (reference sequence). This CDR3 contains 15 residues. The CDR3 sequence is CASSIRTVDNQPQHF. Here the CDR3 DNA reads TGTGCCAGTAGTATCAGGACAGTAGACAATCAGCCCCAGCATTTT.

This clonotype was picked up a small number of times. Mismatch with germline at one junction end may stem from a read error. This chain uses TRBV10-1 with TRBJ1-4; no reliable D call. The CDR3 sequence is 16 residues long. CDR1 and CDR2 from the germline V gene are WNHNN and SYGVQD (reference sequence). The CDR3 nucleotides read TGTGCCAGCAGTTACACTCCCGGGGCAACTAATGAAAAACTGTTTTTT. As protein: CASSYTPGATNEKLFF.

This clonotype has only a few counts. This CDR3 reads CASSPGQGALSSEAFF. The CDR3 nucleotides read TGTGCCAGCAGCCCGGGACAGGGGGCCCTGTCGTCTGAAGCTTTCTTT. The rearrangement links TRBV7-8 to TRBJ1-1, with 12 bases that match TRBD1. Germline V CDR1 and CDR2: SGHVS, FQNEAQ. The CDR3 has 16 residues. V was clipped by 5 bases and J by 6 bases; unmatched bases: 10.

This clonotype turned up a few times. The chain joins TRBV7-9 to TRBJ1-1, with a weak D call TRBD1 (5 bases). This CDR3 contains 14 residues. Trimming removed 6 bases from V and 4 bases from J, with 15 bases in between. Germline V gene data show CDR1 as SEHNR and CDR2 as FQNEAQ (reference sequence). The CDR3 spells CASRPQTGGTEAFF. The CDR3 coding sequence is TGTGCCAGCAGACCTCAAACAGGAGGCACTGAAGCTTTCTTT.

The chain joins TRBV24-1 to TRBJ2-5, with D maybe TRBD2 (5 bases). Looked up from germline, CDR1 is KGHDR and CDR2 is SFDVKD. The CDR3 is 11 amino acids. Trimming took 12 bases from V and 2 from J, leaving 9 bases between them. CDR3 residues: CAAPGQETQYF. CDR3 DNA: TGTGCCGCGCCGGGGCAAGAGACCCAGTACTTC.

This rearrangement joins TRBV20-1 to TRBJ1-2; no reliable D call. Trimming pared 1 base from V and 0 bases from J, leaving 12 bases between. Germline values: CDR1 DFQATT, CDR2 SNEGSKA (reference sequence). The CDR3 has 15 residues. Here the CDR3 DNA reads TGCAGTGCTAGAGGGGTTGACCGGTCTAACTATGGCTACACCTTC. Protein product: CSARGVDRSNYGYTF.

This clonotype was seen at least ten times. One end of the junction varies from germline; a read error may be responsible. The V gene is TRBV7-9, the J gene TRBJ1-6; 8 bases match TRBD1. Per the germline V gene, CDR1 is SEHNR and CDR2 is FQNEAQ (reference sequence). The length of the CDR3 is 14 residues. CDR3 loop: CASSLGQDNSPLHF. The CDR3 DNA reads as TGCGCCAGCAGCTTGGGACAGGACAATTCACCCCTCCACTTT.

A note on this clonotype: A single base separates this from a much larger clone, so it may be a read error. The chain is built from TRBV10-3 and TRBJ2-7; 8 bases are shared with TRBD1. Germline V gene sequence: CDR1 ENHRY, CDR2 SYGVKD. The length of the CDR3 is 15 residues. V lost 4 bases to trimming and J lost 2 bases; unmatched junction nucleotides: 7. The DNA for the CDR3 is TGTGCCATCAGTGCTCTGGACAGGGCTCCCTACGAGCAGTACTTC. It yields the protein CAISALDRAPYEQYF.

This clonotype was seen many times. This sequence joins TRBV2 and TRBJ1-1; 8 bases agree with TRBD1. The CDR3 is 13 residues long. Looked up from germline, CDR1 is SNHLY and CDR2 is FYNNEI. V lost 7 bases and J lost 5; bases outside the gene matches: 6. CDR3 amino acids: CASNGQGWTEAFF. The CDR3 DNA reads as TGTGCCAGCAACGGACAGGGCTGGACTGAAGCTTTCTTT.